A single sample is the source of the 5 T cell receptor beta chains below, sequenced in a study of blood T cell repertoires in COVID-19. The assay was immunoSEQ multiplex PCR, and TCRdb's table has in-frame clones only and misses some. The sample lists under 250,000 clones, over 75% occurring once. The specimen sequenced was peripheral blood. Source of these receptors: a man in his fifties or sixties with COVID-19, enrolled during active disease.

The genes are TRBV29-1 and TRBJ1-1, with a possible D match to TRBD1 (6 bases). Germline CDR1 SQVTM, CDR2 ANQGSEA. Between the trimmed V and J ends, which lost 5 bases and 7 bases, there was a span of 11 bases. The CDR3 has 11 residues. Here the CDR3 DNA reads TGCAGCGTTTTTACAGGGAATGAAGCTTTCTTT. Encoded protein: CSVFTGNEAFF.

The chain links TRBV15 to TRBJ1-2; TRBD1 aligns across 8 bases. The germline V gene has CDR1 LNHNV and CDR2 YYDKDF (reference sequence). CDR3 length equals 14 residues. J was trimmed by 8 bases and V by 1 base; bases with no gene match: 6. The CDR3 protein is CATSRGRGLHGYTF. DNA for the CDR3: TGTGCCACCAGCAGAGGCAGGGGGCTTCACGGCTACACCTTC.

The chain joins TRBV29-1 to TRBJ2-7; 14 bases map to TRBD2. Germline V gene sequence: CDR1 SQVTM, CDR2 ANQGSEA. V shed 6 bases and J 5 bases; nucleotides not matched to a gene: 6. The CDR3 runs 14 residues. The CDR3 bases are TGCAGCGTCGGACTAGCGGGAGGAAAACACGAGCAGTACTTC. It yields the protein CSVGLAGGKHEQYF.

The rearrangement links TRBV27 to TRBJ2-1; 10 bases map to TRBD1. Germline CDR1 MNHEY, CDR2 SMNVEV (reference sequence). V lost 2 bases to trimming and J lost 4 bases; unmatched junction nucleotides: 5. The CDR3 length is 16 residues. This CDR3 reads CASSLRTGGRYNEQFF. In DNA form, the CDR3 reads TGTGCCAGCAGTTTACGGACAGGGGGACGGTACAATGAGCAGTTCTTC.

The chain combines TRBV6-1 with TRBJ2-7; D not resolved. Trimming removed 0 bases from V and 3 bases from J, with 12 bases in between. This CDR3 comprises 15 residues. The germline CDR1 and CDR2 sequences are MNHNS and SASEGT. The CDR3 DNA reads as TGTGCCAGCAGTGAAGCGCTCAGGCATCTCTACGAGCAGTACTTC. Translated: CASSEALRHLYEQYF.